This TCR beta chain was found in a study of Ad26.COV2.S vaccination and SARS-CoV-2 variants. Study conclusions and caveats: Reports say spike-specific CD8+ and CD4+ T cell responses covered substantial breadth after vaccination.

This CDR3 is 15 amino acids long. Germline lookup yields CDR1 MDHEN and CDR2 SYDVKM. Trimming pared 7 bases from V and 5 bases from J, leaving 20 bases between. The table came from immunoSEQ multiplex PCR; TCRdb's copy has only in-frame clones and leaves some out. The sample comprises 300,000 to 400,000 clones, about 90% of which are singletons, and roughly 3.9% rests with the top ten. In regard to this clone: No antigen is known for it.

The gene calls are TRBV28 and TRBJ1-1; D is uncertain. This specimen consisted of peripheral blood, obtained after recovery from COVID-19. The clonotype comes from a human donor who had recovered from COVID-19. The chain's CDR3 is CASIPAGVARTEAFF. The CDR3 DNA sequence: TGTGCCAGCATTCCGGCCGGGGTAGCGAGGACTGAAGCTTTCTTT.